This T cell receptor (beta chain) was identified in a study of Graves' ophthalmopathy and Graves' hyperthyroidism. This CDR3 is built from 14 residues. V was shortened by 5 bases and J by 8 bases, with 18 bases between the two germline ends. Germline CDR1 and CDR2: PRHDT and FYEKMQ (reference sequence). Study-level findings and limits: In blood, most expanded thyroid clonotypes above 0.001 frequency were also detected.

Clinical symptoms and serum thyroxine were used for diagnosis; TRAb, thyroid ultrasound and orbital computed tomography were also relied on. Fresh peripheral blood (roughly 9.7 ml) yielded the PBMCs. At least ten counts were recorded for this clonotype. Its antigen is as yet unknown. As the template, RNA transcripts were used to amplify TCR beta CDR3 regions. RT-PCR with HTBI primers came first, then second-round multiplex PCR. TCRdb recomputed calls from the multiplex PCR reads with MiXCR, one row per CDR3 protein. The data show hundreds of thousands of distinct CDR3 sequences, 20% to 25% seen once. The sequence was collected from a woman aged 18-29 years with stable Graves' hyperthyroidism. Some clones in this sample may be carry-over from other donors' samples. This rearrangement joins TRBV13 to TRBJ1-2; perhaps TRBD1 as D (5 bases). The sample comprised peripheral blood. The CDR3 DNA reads TGTGCCAGCAGCCCTGGGAGGGACCTTTGGGGCTACACCTTC. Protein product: CASSPGRDLWGYTF.